What follows are 21 T cell receptor beta chains derived from one specimen sequenced in a study of cytomegalovirus exposure and HLA in healthy donors. PCR used 60 Vbeta primers and 13 Jbeta primers. Only in-frame clones appear in the TCRdb table, and some are missing; sequencing was by immunoSEQ multiplex PCR. The sample contains about 160,000 clones, roughly 70% of which appear only once. The sample consisted of PBMCs. The origin of the receptors is a woman in her thirties or forties in good health and CMV-seropositive.

This clone was found a few times. The V and J genes are TRBV18 and TRBJ1-1, with a tentative D call TRBD1 (6 bases). V was trimmed by 3 bases and J by 1 base, leaving 15 bases between them. Germline lookup yields CDR1 KGHSH and CDR2 LQKENI. This CDR3 is built from 16 residues. The CDR3 protein is CASSPWATGSNTEAFF. Written as DNA, the CDR3 is TGTGCCAGCTCACCTTGGGCAACAGGGTCGAACACTGAAGCTTTCTTT.

The genes are TRBV7-2 and TRBJ2-5; 8 bases fit TRBD2. Germline V lookup: CDR1 SGHTA, CDR2 FQGNSA. After removal of 7 bases from V and 5 bases from J, the junction contained 9 bases not matched to a gene. The CDR3 spans 14 residues. CDR3 amino acids: CASTLSGGGETQYF. CDR3 sequence (DNA): TGTGCCAGCACCCTAAGCGGGGGAGGGGAGACCCAGTACTTC.

The chain recombines TRBV6-6 with TRBJ1-2; 7 nucleotides line up with TRBD1. The length of the CDR3 is 14 residues. The V gene end was trimmed by 6 bases and the J gene end by 5 bases; junction bases not matched to a gene: 9. The germline CDR1 and CDR2 sequences are MNHNY and SVGAGI (reference sequence). This CDR3 is CASSADRERYGYTF. The DNA for the CDR3 is TGTGCCAGCAGCGCCGACAGGGAGCGATATGGCTACACCTTC.

CDR3 sequence reads: CASRTGDQPQHF. The CDR3 coding sequence is TGTGCCAGTAGGACAGGGGATCAGCCCCAGCATTTT. The V and J genes are TRBV2 and TRBJ1-5, with 9 bases aligning to TRBD1. V shed 9 bases, J shed 5 bases, and the junction held 2 bases outside the gene matches. The CDR3 sequence is 12 residues long. Per the germline V gene, CDR1 is SNHLY and CDR2 is FYNNEI.

J is TRBJ2-7 and V is TRBV28; D might be TRBD1 (5 bases). This CDR3 contains 14 residues. V dropped 2 bases and J dropped 6 bases, with 14 bases sitting between them. Germline V gene data show CDR1 as MDHEN and CDR2 as SYDVKM. CDR3 amino acids: CASSLASGRGEQYF. CDR3 bases: TGTGCCAGCAGTTTAGCCTCAGGAAGGGGCGAGCAGTACTTC.

V usage is TRBV29-1 and J usage is TRBJ2-7; 9 bases agree with TRBD1. After removal of 6 bases from V and 6 bases from J, the junction contained 6 bases not matched to a gene. This CDR3 region has 12 residues. Germline V lookup: CDR1 SQVTM, CDR2 ANQGSEA. CDR3 coding DNA: TGCAGCGTCTCCGACAGGGGGACCGAGCAGTACTTC. It yields the protein CSVSDRGTEQYF.

The rearrangement joins TRBV7-2 to TRBJ1-2; TRBD1 is a possible D gene (5 bases). V lost 0 bases and J 7 bases, leaving 6 bases between the germline ends. The CDR3 has 12 amino acids. CDR1 and CDR2 (germline): SGHTA, FQGNSA. Here the CDR3 DNA reads TGTGCCAGCAGCTTAGCGCAGGGTGGCTACACCTTC. It specifies CASSLAQGGYTF.

This clone came up a few times. The chain links TRBV25-1 to TRBJ1-4; 8 nucleotides line up with TRBD1. The CDR3 runs 14 residues. V gave up 6 bases and J gave up 8 bases; unmatched junction bases: 8. Germline CDR1 MGHDK, CDR2 SYGVNS. CDR3: CASRETGAGEKLFF. The CDR3 DNA follows: TGTGCCAGCAGGGAGACAGGGGCGGGAGAAAAACTGTTTTTT.

This clone showed up just once. DNA for the CDR3: TGTGCCAGCAGTGACCGGGGTGGCTACACCTTC. As protein: CASSDRGGYTF. This chain links TRBV6-4 with TRBJ1-2; D not resolved. This CDR3 comprises 11 residues. With 2 bases removed from V and 7 bases from J, the gap between germline ends came to 5 bases. Germline CDR1 MRHNA, CDR2 SNTAGT.

This rearrangement joins TRBV19 to TRBJ2-7, with a weak D call TRBD1 (6 bases). This CDR3 region has 14 residues. From germline, CDR1 is LNHDA and CDR2 SQIVND (reference sequence). Between the trimmed V and J ends, which lost 6 bases and 0 bases, there was a span of 12 bases. CDR3 DNA sequence: TGTGCCAGTAGGAACGAAGGGGGCTCCTACGAGCAGTACTTC. This codes for CASRNEGGSYEQYF.

The rearrangement links TRBV7-2 to TRBJ2-3, with TRBD2 as a possible D gene (5 bases). The germline V and J ends were trimmed by 5 bases and 6 bases, with 12 bases remaining between them. CDR3 length: 13 residues. In germline, CDR1 is SGHTA, CDR2 FQGNSA. The CDR3 is CASSPSSSDTQYF. CDR3 sequence (DNA): TGTGCCAGCAGCCCTTCTAGCTCCGATACGCAGTATTTT. Supplemented by reference TRBV7-2 and TRBJ2-3, the full variable domain reads GAGVSQSPSNKVTEKGKDVELRCDPISGHTALYWYRQSLGQGLEFLIYFQGNSAPDKSGLPSDRFSAERTGGSVSTLTIQRTQQEDSAVYLCASSPSSSDTQYFGPGTRLTVL.

This clone was observed once. CDR3 loop: CASSPPTGQSSYNEQFF. In DNA form, the CDR3 reads TGTGCCAGCAGTCCACCAACCGGACAGAGCTCCTACAATGAGCAGTTCTTC. The chain is built from TRBV27 and TRBJ2-1, with D possibly TRBD1 on 6 matching bases. This CDR3 is built from 17 residues. The V end was cut by 5 bases, the J end by 0 bases, with 17 bases between. Germline V gene data show CDR1 as MNHEY and CDR2 as SMNVEV (reference sequence).

The genes are TRBV19 and TRBJ1-5; no clear D. The V end was cut by 10 bases, the J end by 6 bases, with 22 bases between. Germline V CDR1 and CDR2: LNHDA, SQIVND (reference sequence). The CDR3 has 15 amino acids. The DNA for the CDR3 is TGTGCCACCTCACCCCCGACACCACTAGTTCAGCCCCAGCATTTT. Amino acid sequence: CATSPPTPLVQPQHF.

V and J are TRBV28 and TRBJ1-4; maybe TRBD1 (6 bases). Germline CDR1 is MDHEN and CDR2 is SYDVKM. The CDR3 covers 11 residues. Trimming took off 5 bases at V and 10 bases at J, with 8 bases between the two ends. CDR3 sequence: CASSQGTKLFF. DNA for the CDR3: TGTGCCAGCAGTCAGGGGACAAAACTGTTTTTT.

This clone was observed a handful of times. This chain links TRBV27 with TRBJ2-2; TRBD2 aligns across 15 bases. Germline CDR1 is MNHEY and CDR2 is SMNVEV (reference sequence). The CDR3 consists of 15 residues. The junction had 5 bases not matched to a gene; V was cut back by 10 bases and J by 5 bases. DNA of the CDR3: TGTGCCACCAAGGGACTAGCGGGAGGAACCGGGGAGCTGTTTTTT. This codes for CATKGLAGGTGELFF.

V is TRBV27 and J is TRBJ1-3; 7 bases line up with TRBD1. Germline trimming cut 5 bases from V and 2 bases from J; bases unmatched to any gene: 6. The CDR3 runs 15 residues. CDR1 MNHEY and CDR2 SMNVEV come from the germline V gene (reference sequence). The CDR3 DNA is TGTGCCAGCAGTCCATACAGGGGAACTGGAAACACCATATATTTT. Protein: CASSPYRGTGNTIYF.

Comment on this clone: The sample holds other DNA sequences that translate to the same CDR3. The chain links TRBV6-5 to TRBJ1-2; TRBD1 matches 8 bases. The CDR3 is 13 amino acids. Losses at the gene ends were 5 bases for V and 4 bases for J; bases not matched to a gene: 3. Germline V gene data show CDR1 as MNHEY and CDR2 as SVGAGI. The DNA of the CDR3 is TGTGCCAGCAGTCCTGACAGGGGCTATGGCTACACCTTC. The encoded protein is CASSPDRGYGYTF.

The chain carries TRBV7-2 and TRBJ2-2; 8 nucleotides align to TRBD2. This CDR3 spans 16 amino acids. Germline CDR1 SGHTA, CDR2 FQGNSA. The V gene end was trimmed by 5 bases and the J gene end by 0 bases; junction bases not matched to a gene: 5. CDR3 in amino acids: CASSLLAGANTGELFF. The CDR3 bases are TGTGCCAGCAGCCTTCTAGCGGGCGCGAACACCGGGGAGCTGTTTTTT.

This CDR3 is CASSRGGSVNSYEQYF. CDR3 sequence (DNA): TGTGCCAGCAGCCGGGGGGGTAGCGTTAACTCCTACGAGCAGTACTTC. This rearrangement joins TRBV5-4 to TRBJ2-7; the match to TRBD2 covers 8 bases. The CDR3 has 16 residues. V trimming: 4 bases; J trimming: 0 bases; junction bases outside the gene matches: 9. Germline V CDR1 and CDR2: SGHNT, YYREEE (reference sequence).

The J gene is TRBJ2-1, the V gene TRBV5-4; D not resolved. Between the trimmed V and J ends, which lost 4 bases and 12 bases, there was a span of 23 bases. Germline assignment: CDR1 SGHNT and CDR2 YYREEE (reference sequence). The CDR3 sequence is 15 residues long. CDR3: CASSTPYTKSDGQFF. The CDR3 DNA is TGTGCCAGCAGCACGCCCTATACTAAGTCCGATGGGCAGTTCTTC.

The rearrangement joins TRBV19 to TRBJ1-5, with D possibly TRBD1 on 5 matching bases. With 6 bases removed from V and 0 bases from J, the gap between germline ends came to 12 bases. CDR1 is LNHDA and CDR2 is SQIVND in the germline V gene (reference sequence). The CDR3 has 15 residues. The CDR3 loop reads CASSLGGISNQPQHF. CDR3 nucleotides: TGTGCCAGTAGCCTCGGGGGGATTAGCAATCAGCCCCAGCATTTT.